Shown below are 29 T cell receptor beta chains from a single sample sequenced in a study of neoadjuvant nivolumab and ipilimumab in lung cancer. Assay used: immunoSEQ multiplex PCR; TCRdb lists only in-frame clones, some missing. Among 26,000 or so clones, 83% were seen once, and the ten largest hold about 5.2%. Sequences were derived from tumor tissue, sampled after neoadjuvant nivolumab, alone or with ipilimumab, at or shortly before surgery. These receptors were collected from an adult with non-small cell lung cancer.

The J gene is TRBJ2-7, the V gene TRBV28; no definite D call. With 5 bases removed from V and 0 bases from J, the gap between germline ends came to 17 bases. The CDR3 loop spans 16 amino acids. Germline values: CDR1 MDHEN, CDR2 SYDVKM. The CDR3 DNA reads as TGTGCCAGCAGTCCCGGTGAGGCCGCGAGCTCCTACGAGCAGTACTTC. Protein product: CASSPGEAASSYEQYF.

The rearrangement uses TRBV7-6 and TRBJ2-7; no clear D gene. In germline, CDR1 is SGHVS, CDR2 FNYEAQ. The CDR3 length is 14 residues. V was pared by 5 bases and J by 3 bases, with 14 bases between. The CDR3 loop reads CASSARSHYYEQYF. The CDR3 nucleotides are TGTGCCAGCAGCGCCCGGTCGCACTACTACGAGCAGTACTTC.

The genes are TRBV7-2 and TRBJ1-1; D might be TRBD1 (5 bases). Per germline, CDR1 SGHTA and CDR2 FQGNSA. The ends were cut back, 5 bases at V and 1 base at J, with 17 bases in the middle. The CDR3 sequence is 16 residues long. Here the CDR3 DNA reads TGTGCCAGCAGCCCCCACTCAGGGCTGACGAACACTGAAGCTTTCTTT. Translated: CASSPHSGLTNTEAFF.

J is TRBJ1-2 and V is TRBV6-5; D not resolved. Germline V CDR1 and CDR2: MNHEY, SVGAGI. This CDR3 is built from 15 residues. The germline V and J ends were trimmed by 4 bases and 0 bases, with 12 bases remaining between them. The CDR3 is CASSSFMASNYGYTF. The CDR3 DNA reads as TGTGCCAGCAGTTCTTTTATGGCATCTAACTATGGCTACACCTTC.

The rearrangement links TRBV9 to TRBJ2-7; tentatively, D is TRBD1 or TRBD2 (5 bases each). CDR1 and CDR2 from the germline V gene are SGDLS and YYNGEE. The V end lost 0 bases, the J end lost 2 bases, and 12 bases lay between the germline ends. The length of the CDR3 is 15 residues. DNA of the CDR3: TGTGCCAGCAGCGTAGATGAGGGGACGACCTACGAGCAGTACTTC. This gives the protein CASSVDEGTTYEQYF.

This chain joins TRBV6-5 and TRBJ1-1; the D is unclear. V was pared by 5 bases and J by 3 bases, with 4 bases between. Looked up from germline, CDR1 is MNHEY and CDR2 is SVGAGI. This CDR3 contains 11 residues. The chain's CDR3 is CASSVYTEAFF. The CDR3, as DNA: TGTGCCAGCAGTGTTTACACTGAAGCTTTCTTT.

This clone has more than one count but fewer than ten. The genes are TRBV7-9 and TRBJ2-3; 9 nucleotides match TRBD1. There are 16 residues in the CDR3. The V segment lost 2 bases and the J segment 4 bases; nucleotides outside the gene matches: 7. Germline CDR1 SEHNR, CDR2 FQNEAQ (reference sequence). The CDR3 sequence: CASSLPGQGGADTQYF. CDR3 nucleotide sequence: TGTGCCAGCAGCTTACCGGGACAGGGAGGGGCAGATACGCAGTATTTT. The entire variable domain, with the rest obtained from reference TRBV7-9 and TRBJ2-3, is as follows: DTGVSQNPRHKITKRGQNVTFRCDPISEHNRLYWYRQTLGQGPEFLTYFQNEAQLEKSRLLSDRFSAERPKGSFSTLEIQRTEQGDSAMYLCASSLPGQGGADTQYFGPGTRLTVL.

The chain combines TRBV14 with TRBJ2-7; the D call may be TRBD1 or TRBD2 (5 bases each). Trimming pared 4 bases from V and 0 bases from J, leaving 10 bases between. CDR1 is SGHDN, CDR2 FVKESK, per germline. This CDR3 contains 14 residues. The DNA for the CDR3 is TGTGCCAGCAGCCTTTCCGGGACCTCCTACGAGCAGTACTTC. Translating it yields CASSLSGTSYEQYF.

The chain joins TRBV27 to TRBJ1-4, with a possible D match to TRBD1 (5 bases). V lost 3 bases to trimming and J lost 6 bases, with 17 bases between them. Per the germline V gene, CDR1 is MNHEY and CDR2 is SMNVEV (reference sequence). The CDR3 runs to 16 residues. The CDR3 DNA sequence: TGTGCCAGCAGTTTCTTAACGGTGGGGGAGGATGAAAAACTGTTTTTT. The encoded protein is CASSFLTVGEDEKLFF.

The CDR3 DNA reads TGTGCCAGCAGCGTAGGTTTGGGACGGACAGGGGCCAATGAGCAGTTCTTC. It translates to CASSVGLGRTGANEQFF. The V gene is TRBV9, the J gene TRBJ2-1, with 9 bases fitting TRBD1. The CDR3 contains 17 residues. Trimming at V came to 0 bases and at J to 6 bases, leaving 10 bases not matched to a gene. Germline-derived CDR1 and CDR2 are SGDLS and YYNGEE.

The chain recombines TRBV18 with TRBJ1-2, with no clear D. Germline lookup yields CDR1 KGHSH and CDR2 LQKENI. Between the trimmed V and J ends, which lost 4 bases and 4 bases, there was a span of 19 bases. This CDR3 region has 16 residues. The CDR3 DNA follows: TGTGCCAGCTCACTACAAACTTCCGGTCGGCTCTATGGCTACACCTTC. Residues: CASSLQTSGRLYGYTF.

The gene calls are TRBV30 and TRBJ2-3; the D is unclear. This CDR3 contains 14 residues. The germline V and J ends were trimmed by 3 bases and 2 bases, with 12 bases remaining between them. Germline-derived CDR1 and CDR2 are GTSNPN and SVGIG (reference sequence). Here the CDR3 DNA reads TGTGCCTGGAGCGAAGGCGGATACACAGATACGCAGTATTTT. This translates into CAWSEGGYTDTQYF.

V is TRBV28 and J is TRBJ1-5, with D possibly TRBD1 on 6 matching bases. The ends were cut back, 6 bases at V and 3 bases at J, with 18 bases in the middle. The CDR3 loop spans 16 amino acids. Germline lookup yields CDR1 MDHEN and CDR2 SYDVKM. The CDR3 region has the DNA TGTGCCAGCAGCGAGGGGGGCTACAGGGTCAATCAGCCCCAGCATTTT. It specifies CASSEGGYRVNQPQHF.

The CDR3 is CAWSPGLGSDTQYF. The CDR3 bases are TGTGCCTGGAGTCCGGGACTGGGCTCAGATACGCAGTATTTT. The V gene is TRBV30, the J gene TRBJ2-3; a weak D match, TRBD2 (6 bases). Per germline, CDR1 GTSNPN and CDR2 SVGIG (reference sequence). The germline V and J ends were trimmed by 2 bases and 4 bases, with 13 bases remaining between them. This CDR3 is built from 14 residues.

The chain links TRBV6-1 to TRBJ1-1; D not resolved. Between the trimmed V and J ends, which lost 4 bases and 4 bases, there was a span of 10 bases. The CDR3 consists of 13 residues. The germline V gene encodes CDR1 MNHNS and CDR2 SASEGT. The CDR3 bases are TGTGCCAGCAGTGTAGACCCCGCCACTGAAGCTTTCTTT. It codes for CASSVDPATEAFF.

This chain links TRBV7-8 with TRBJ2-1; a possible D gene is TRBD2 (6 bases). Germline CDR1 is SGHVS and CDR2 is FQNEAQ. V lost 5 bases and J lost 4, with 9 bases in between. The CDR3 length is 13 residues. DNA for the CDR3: TGTGCCAGCAGCGTCCGGGAGTACAATGAGCAGTTCTTC. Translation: CASSVREYNEQFF.

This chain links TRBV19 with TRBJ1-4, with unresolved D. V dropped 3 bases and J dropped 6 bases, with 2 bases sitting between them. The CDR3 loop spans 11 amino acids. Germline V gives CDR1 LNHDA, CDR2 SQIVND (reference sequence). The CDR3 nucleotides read TGTGCCAGTAGTATTTATGAAAAACTGTTTTTT. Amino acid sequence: CASSIYEKLFF.

The DNA of the CDR3 is TGTGCCAGCAGCCCCTCCGGGGAATACTACGAGCAGTACTTC. Translated: CASSPSGEYYEQYF. The J gene is TRBJ2-7, the V gene TRBV7-3, with D maybe TRBD2 (5 bases). The CDR3 contains 14 residues. Looked up from germline, CDR1 is SGHTA and CDR2 is FQGTGA. The ends were cut back, 5 bases at V and 3 bases at J, with 14 bases in the middle.

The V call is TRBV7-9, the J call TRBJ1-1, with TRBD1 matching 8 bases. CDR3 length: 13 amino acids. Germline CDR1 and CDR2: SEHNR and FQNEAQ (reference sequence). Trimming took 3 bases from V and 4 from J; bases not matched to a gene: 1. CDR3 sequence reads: CASSFGQGTEAFF. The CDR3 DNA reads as TGTGCCAGCAGCTTCGGACAGGGCACTGAAGCTTTCTTT.

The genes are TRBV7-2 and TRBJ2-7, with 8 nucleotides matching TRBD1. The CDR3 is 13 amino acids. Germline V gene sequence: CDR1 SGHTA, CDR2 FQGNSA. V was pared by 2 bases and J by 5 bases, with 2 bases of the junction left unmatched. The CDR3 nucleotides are TGTGCCAGCAGCTTAAGCAGGGGGCACGAGCAGTACTTC. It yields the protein CASSLSRGHEQYF.

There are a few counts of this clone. In nucleotides, the CDR3 is TGTGCCAGCAGCTTTGGTATACGGGGGGATAGCACAGATACGCAGTATTTT. It encodes CASSFGIRGDSTDTQYF. The rearrangement links TRBV5-4 to TRBJ2-3; 7 bases map to TRBD2. Germline V CDR1 and CDR2: SGHNT, YYREEE (reference sequence). The trim removed 2 bases at V and 0 bases at J, leaving 9 bases unmatched. The CDR3 is 17 amino acids.

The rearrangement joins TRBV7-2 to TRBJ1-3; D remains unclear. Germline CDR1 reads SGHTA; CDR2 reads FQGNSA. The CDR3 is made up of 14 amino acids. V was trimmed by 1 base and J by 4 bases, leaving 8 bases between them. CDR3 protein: CASSLGSEGNTIYF. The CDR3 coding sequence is TGTGCCAGCAGCTTAGGGTCGGAGGGAAACACCATATATTTT.

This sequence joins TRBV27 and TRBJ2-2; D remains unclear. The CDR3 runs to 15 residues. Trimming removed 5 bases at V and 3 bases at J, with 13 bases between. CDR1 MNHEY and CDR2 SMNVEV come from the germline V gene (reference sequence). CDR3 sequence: CASSVGQAYTGELFF. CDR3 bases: TGTGCCAGCAGTGTAGGGCAGGCCTACACCGGGGAGCTGTTTTTT.

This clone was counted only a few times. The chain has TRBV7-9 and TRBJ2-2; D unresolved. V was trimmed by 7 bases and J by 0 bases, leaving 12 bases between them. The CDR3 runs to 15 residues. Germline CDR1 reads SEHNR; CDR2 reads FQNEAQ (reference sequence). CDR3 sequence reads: CASKIQIANTGELFF. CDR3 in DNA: TGTGCCAGCAAAATCCAGATCGCGAACACCGGGGAGCTGTTTTTT.

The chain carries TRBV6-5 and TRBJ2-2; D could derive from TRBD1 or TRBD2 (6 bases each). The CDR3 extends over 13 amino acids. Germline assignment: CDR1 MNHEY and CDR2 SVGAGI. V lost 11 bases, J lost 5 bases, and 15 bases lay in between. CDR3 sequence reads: CAVRGRYTGELFF. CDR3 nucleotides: TGTGCCGTACGGGGGCGGTATACCGGGGAGCTGTTTTTT.

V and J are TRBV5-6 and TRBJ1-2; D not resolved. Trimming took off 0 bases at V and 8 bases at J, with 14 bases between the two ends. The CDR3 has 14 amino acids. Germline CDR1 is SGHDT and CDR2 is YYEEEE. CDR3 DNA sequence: TGTGCCAGCAGCTTGGCGGCGATTCGCCGGGGCTACACCTTC. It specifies CASSLAAIRRGYTF.

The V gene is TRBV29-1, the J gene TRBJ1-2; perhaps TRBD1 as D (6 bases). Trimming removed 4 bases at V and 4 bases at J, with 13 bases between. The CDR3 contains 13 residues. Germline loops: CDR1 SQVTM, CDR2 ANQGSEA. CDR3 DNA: TGCAGCGTTGGTGACAGGCAGAGCTATGGCTACACCTTC. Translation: CSVGDRQSYGYTF.

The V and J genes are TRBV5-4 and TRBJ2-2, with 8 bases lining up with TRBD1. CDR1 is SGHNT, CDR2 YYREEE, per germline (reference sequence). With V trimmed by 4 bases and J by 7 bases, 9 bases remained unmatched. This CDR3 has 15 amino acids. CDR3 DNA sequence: TGTGCCAGCAGCGTTTCCGGGACAGGAAGCGGGGAGCTGTTTTTT. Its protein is CASSVSGTGSGELFF.

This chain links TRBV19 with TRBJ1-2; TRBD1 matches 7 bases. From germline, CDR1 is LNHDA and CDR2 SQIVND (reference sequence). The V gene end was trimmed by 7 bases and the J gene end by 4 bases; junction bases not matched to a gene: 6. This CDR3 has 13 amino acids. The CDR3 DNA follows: TGTGCCAGTAAGTCTGGGACAGCCTATGGCTACACCTTC. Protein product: CASKSGTAYGYTF.